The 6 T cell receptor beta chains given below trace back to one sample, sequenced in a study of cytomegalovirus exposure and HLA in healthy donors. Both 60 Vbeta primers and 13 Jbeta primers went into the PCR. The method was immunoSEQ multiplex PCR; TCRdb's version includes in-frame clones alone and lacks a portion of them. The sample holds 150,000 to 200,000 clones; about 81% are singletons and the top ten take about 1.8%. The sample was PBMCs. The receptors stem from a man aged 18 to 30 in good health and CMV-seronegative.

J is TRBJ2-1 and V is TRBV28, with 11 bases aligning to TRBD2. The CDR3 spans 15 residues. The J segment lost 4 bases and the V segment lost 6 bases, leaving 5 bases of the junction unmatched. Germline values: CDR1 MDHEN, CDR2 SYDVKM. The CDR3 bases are TGTGCCAGCAGCGATACTAGCGGGAGATACAATGAGCAGTTCTTC. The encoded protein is CASSDTSGRYNEQFF.

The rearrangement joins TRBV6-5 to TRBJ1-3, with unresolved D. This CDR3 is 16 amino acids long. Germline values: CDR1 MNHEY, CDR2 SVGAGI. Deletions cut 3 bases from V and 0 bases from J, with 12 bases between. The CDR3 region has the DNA TGTGCCAGCAGTTATTCGGTCCCTGGCTCTGGAAACACCATATATTTT. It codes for CASSYSVPGSGNTIYF.

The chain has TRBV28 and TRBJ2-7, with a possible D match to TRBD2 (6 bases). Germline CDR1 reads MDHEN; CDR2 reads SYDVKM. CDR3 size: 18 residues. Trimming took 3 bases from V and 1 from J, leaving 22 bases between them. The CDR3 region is CASSFPSISVGGSYEQYF. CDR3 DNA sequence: TGTGCCAGCAGTTTCCCCTCAATTTCGGTTGGGGGGTCCTACGAGCAGTACTTC.

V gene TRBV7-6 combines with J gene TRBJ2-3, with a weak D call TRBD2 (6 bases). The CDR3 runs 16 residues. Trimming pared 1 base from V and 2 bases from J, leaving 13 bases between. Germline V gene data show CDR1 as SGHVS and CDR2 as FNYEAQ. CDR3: CASSLGSRGTTDTQYF. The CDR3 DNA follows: TGTGCCAGCAGCTTAGGCAGCCGGGGGACCACAGATACGCAGTATTTT.

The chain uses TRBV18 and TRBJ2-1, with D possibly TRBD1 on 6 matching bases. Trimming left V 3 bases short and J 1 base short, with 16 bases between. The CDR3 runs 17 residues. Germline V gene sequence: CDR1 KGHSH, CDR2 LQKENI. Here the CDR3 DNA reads TGTGCCAGCTCACCTGCACAGGGTATAGGGTCCTACAATGAGCAGTTCTTC. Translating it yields CASSPAQGIGSYNEQFF.

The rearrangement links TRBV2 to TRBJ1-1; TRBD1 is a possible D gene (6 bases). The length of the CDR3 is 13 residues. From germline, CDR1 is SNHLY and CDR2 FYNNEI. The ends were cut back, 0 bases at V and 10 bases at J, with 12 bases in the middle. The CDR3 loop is CASSEAQRGLAFF. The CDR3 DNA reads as TGTGCCAGCAGTGAAGCTCAGCGGGGGCTAGCTTTCTTT.